The clone carrying this TCR beta chain was recorded at least ten times. Its antigen remains unidentified. In germline, CDR1 is SGHRS, CDR2 YFSETQ. The V end lost 2 bases, the J end lost 3 bases, and 2 bases lay between the germline ends. This CDR3 is built from 12 residues. TCRdb used MiXCR to call clones anew from the PCR reads. The table shows tens of thousands of clones, with about 12% occurring only once. All patients reached thyroid surgery having received no treatment beforehand. This record comes from a study of metastatic and nonmetastatic thyroid tumors. About the research overall: Both malignant and benign thyroid patients supplied peripheral blood and tumor or nodule tissue samples, across which the repertoires of these patients were then compared.

Whole-study results and caveats: Versus benign nodules, malignant thyroid tumors reportedly had significantly higher TCR beta diversity, in blood and tumor.

V and J are TRBV5-1 and TRBJ2-2, with no clear D. The sequencing sample was made of blood. The receptor comes from a female donor with papillary thyroid cancer or a benign thyroid nodule (not recorded which). Some clones in this sample may be carry-over from other donors' samples. This chain's CDR3 is CASSFDTGELFF. CDR3 bases: TGCGCCAGCAGCTTCGACACCGGGGAGCTGTTTTTT.